The source of this TCR beta chain is a study of control samples from healthy donors and cancer patients. Here immunoSEQ multiplex PCR was the method, and the copy in TCRdb shows in-frame clones only, minus some. The data show 170,000 or so clones, approximately 94% seen once. Germline V gives CDR1 SGHDT, CDR2 YYEEEE. After removal of 4 bases from V and 7 bases from J, the junction contained 16 bases not matched to a gene. The CDR3 runs to 18 residues. The clonotype comes from a young woman in good health. What was sequenced was blood. V gene TRBV5-6 combines with J gene TRBJ2-2, with 10 bases aligning to TRBD1. The CDR3 DNA is TGTGCCAGCAGCCCCCTCGGACAGGGGGTAATTTTTGTCGGGGAGCTGTTTTTT. Translated, it gives CASSPLGQGVIFVGELFF.